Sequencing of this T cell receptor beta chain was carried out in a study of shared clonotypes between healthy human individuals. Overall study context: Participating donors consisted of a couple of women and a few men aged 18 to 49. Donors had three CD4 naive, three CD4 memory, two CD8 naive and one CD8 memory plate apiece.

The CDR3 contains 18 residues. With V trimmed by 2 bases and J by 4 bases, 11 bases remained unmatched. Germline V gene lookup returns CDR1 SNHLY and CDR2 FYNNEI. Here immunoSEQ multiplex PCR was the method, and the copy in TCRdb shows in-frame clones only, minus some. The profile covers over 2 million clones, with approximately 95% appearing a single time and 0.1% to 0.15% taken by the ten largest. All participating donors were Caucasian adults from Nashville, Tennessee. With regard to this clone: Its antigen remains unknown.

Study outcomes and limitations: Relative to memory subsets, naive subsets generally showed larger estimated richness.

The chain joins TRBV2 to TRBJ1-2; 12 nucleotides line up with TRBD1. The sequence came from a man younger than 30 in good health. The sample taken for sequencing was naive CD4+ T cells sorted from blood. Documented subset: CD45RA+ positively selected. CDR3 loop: CASSEIGTGGRSAYGYTF. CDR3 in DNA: TGTGCCAGCAGTGAAATAGGGACAGGGGGCCGGTCAGCCTATGGCTACACCTTC. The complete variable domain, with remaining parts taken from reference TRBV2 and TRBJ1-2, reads EPEVTQTPSHQVTQMGQEVILRCVPISNHLYFYWYRQILGQKVEFLVSFYNNEISEKSEIFDDQFSVERPDGSNFTLKIRSTKLEDSAMYFCASSEIGTGGRSAYGYTFGSGTRLTVV.